This T cell receptor beta chain is drawn from a study of technical replicates of blood from several donors. Germline CDR1 SEHNR, CDR2 FQNEAQ (reference sequence). This CDR3 region has 18 residues. The ends lost 2 bases at V and 1 base at J; junction bases unmatched: 7. Clones were read by immunoSEQ multiplex PCR, and TCRdb kept only the in-frame ones, dropping some. The sample gives under 95,000 clones, 91% of which show up once; 0.37% is in the top ten. This chain joins TRBV7-9 and TRBJ2-1; 11 bases line up with TRBD2. What was sequenced was T cells isolated from PBMCs. The sequence derives from a human donor in good health. Some clones in this sample may be carry-over from other donors' samples. CDR3: CASSLPSGRSGSYNEQFF. For the CDR3, the DNA is TGTGCCAGCAGCTTACCTAGCGGGAGGTCGGGTTCCTACAATGAGCAGTTCTTC.